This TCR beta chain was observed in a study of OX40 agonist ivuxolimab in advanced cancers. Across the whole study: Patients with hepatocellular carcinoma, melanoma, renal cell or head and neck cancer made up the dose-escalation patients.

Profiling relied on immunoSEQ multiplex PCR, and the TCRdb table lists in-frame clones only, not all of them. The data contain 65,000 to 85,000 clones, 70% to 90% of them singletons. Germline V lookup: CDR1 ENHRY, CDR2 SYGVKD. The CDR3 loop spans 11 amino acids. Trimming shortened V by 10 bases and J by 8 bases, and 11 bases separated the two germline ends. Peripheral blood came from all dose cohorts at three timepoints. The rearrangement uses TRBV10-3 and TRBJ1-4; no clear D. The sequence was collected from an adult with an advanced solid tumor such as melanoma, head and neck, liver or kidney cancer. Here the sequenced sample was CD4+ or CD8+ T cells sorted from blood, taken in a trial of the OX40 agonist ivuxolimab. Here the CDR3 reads CATREEEKLFF. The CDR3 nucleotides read TGTGCCACCCGAGAAGAGGAAAAACTGTTTTTT.